These T cell receptor beta chains were read from a single sample in a study of blood T cells in healthy people across ages. TCRdb re-derived calls from the 5' RACE reads in MiXCR, one entry per CDR3 protein. The data contain 1 million to 1.2 million distinct CDR3 sequences, 35% to 40% of them singletons. The source material was blood. Receptors were obtained from a young man in good health. CDR3s include the opening cysteine and the closing phenylalanine or tryptophan. The D gene is left open where the match is weak. Clone size, where shown, is once, few, many, or a class for clones that have expanded.

TRBV7-2	TRBJ1-2	.	.	CASSLERSRSYGYTF	TGTGCCAGCAGCTTGGAGAGGTCCAGATCCTATGGCTACACCTTC
TRBV12-3/TRBV12-4	TRBJ2-3	TRBD2	once	CASSHFSGRGADTQYF	TGTGCCAGCAGCCATTTCTCCGGGAGGGGAGCAGATACGCAGTATTTT
TRBV20-1	TRBJ2-5	.	few	CSARDRFRVWEQYF	TGCAGTGCTAGAGATCGCTTCAGGGTATGGGAGCAGTACTTC
TRBV5-1	TRBJ2-1	.	.	CASSRESLALYNEQFF	TGCGCCAGCAGCCGAGAGAGCTTAGCGCTTTACAATGAGCAGTTCTTC
TRBV2	TRBJ2-5	TRBD1	.	CASSELYGTGGKETQYF	TGTGCCAGCAGTGAATTATATGGGACAGGGGGTAAAGAGACCCAGTACTTC
TRBV20-1	TRBJ2-1	TRBD1	.	CSASSGTATYEQFF	TGCAGTGCTAGTTCCGGGACAGCTACCTACGAGCAGTTCTTC
TRBV29-1	TRBJ2-2	TRBD1	few	CSVGTANTGELFF	TGCAGCGTCGGGACAGCCAACACCGGGGAGCTGTTTTTT
TRBV5-1	TRBJ2-3	.	.	CASSLVGDPTDTQYF	TGCGCCAGCAGCTTGGTAGGGGATCCCACAGATACGCAGTATTTT
TRBV30	TRBJ2-7	TRBD1	few	CAWSGDRKFYEQYF	TGTGCCTGGAGTGGGGACAGGAAGTTCTACGAGCAGTACTTC
TRBV12-3/TRBV12-4	TRBJ2-3	.	few	CASSRVNTAGTQYF	TGTGCCAGCAGTAGGGTAAATACCGCCGGGACGCAGTATTTT
TRBV12-3/TRBV12-4	TRBJ2-3	.	many	CASTLQGTDTQYF	TGTGCCAGCACCCTGCAGGGGACAGATACGCAGTATTTT
TRBV10-3	TRBJ2-7	.	.	CAICVIQGTAYEQYF	TGTGCCATCTGTGTTATTCAGGGGACTGCCTACGAGCAGTACTTC
TRBV20-1	TRBJ1-6	.	few	CSASFGTFSYNSPLHF	TGCAGTGCTTCCTTTGGGACTTTCTCCTATAATTCACCCCTCCACTTT
TRBV5-1	TRBJ2-7	.	few	CASSLDRPSYNEQYF	TGCGCCAGCAGTTTAGACAGACCCTCCTACAATGAGCAGTACTTC
TRBV6-2/TRBV6-3	TRBJ2-7	.	few	CASSAYTSYEQYF	TGTGCCAGCAGTGCTTATACTTCCTACGAGCAGTACTTC
TRBV11-2	TRBJ2-3	.	.	CASSQWAPRLGLDTQYF	TGTGCCAGCAGCCAGTGGGCGCCCCGATTAGGATTAGATACGCAGTATTTT
TRBV11-1	TRBJ2-1	.	many	CASSLGLIIQYNEQFF	TGTGCCAGCAGCTTGGGTCTAATCATCCAGTACAATGAGCAGTTCTTC
TRBV5-1	TRBJ2-3	TRBD1	.	CASSPDRPWGTQYF	TGCGCCAGCAGCCCGGACAGGCCGTGGGGCACGCAGTATTTT
TRBV5-5	TRBJ2-4	.	.	CASSLDRLRQPKAKNIQYF	TGTGCCAGCAGCTTGGATAGATTACGACAGCCGAAAGCCAAAAACATTCAGTACTTC
TRBV4-3	TRBJ2-7	TRBD1	few	CASSQVWDRSYEQYF	TGCGCCAGCAGCCAAGTGTGGGACAGGTCCTACGAGCAGTACTTC
TRBV7-2	TRBJ2-4	TRBD2	.	CASSLQGGGAKNIQYF	TGTGCCAGCAGCTTACAGGGCGGGGGAGCCAAAAACATTCAGTACTTC
TRBV4-3	TRBJ1-6	.	.	CASSQDTGVNSPLHF	TGCGCCAGCAGCCAAGATACGGGGGTTAATTCACCCCTCCACTTT
TRBV7-2	TRBJ1-2	.	.	CASSLSPHSYGYTF	TGTGCCAGCAGCTTAAGCCCTCATTCCTATGGCTACACCTTC
TRBV12-5	TRBJ2-5	.	few	CASGLLGETQYF	TGTGCTAGTGGCCTGTTGGGAGAGACCCAGTACTTC
TRBV6-1	TRBJ2-1	TRBD2	few	CASSDFGAGAYNEQFF	TGTGCCAGCAGTGATTTTGGAGCGGGGGCCTACAATGAGCAGTTCTTC
TRBV20-1	TRBJ2-3	TRBD2	.	CSARAIAGGVFTDTQYF	TGCAGTGCTAGGGCGATAGCGGGGGGTGTTTTCACAGATACGCAGTATTTT
TRBV9	TRBJ1-1	.	.	CASSSLGGHAFF	TGTGCCAGCAGTTCATTAGGGGGGCATGCTTTCTTT
TRBV20-1	TRBJ2-2	.	once	CSASGQGNTGELFF	TGCAGTGCTAGCGGGCAAGGGAACACCGGGGAGCTGTTTTTT
TRBV7-8	TRBJ1-5	.	few	CASSQDIFQPQHF	TGTGCCAGCAGCCAAGACATCTTTCAGCCCCAGCATTTT
TRBV5-6	TRBJ1-1	.	.	CASSFPLAGRRNTEAFF	TGTGCCAGCAGCTTCCCTCTGGCTGGAAGAAGAAACACTGAAGCTTTCTTT
TRBV20-1	TRBJ2-3	.	few	CRTEGFQADTQYF	TGCAGGACGGAGGGGTTCCAGGCAGATACGCAGTATTTT
TRBV20-1	TRBJ1-2	.	few	CSARGAGGTSPNYGYTF	TGCAGTGCTAGGGGTGCGGGTGGGACATCTCCCAACTATGGCTACACCTTC
TRBV6-5	TRBJ2-3	TRBD1	.	CASSPGTGNTDTQYF	TGTGCCAGCAGTCCGGGGACAGGCAACACAGATACGCAGTATTTT
TRBV20-1	TRBJ2-7	.	few	CSASYIRTSYYEQYF	TGCAGTGCTAGCTATATAAGGACATCCTACTACGAGCAGTACTTC
TRBV5-5	TRBJ2-7	TRBD1	few	CASSYWTGTYEQYF	TGTGCCAGCAGCTATTGGACAGGGACATACGAGCAGTACTTC
TRBV4-1	TRBJ2-3	.	many	CASSQAGTDTQYF	TGTGCCAGCAGCCAAGCGGGCACAGATACGCAGTATTTT
TRBV7-2	TRBJ1-2	TRBD1	many	CASSFDRAYGYTF	TGTGCCAGCAGCTTCGACAGGGCTTATGGCTACACCTTC
TRBV25-1	TRBJ2-5	TRBD2	.	CASSRTAGREETQYF	TGTGCCAGCAGTCGAACCGCGGGGAGGGAAGAGACCCAGTACTTC
TRBV12-3/TRBV12-4	TRBJ2-6	TRBD1	many	CATTGISSGANVLTF	TGTGCCACGACAGGGATAAGCTCTGGGGCCAACGTCCTGACTTTC
TRBV7-8	TRBJ2-5	TRBD2	.	CASSLLRRGIQETQYF	TGTGCCAGCAGCTTATTAAGGCGGGGGATCCAAGAGACCCAGTACTTC
TRBV7-3	TRBJ2-7	TRBD1	many	CASSLGQSLEQYF	TGTGCCAGCAGCCTGGGACAGTCCCTCGAGCAGTACTTC
TRBV7-2	TRBJ2-1	.	.	CASSLIGASVEQFF	TGTGCCAGCAGCTTAATTGGCGCTTCGGTTGAGCAGTTCTTC
TRBV10-3	TRBJ1-2	.	.	CAIREDSSLYGYTF	TGTGCCATCAGAGAGGACAGTTCCCTCTATGGCTACACCTTC
TRBV20-1	TRBJ1-5	.	.	CSASRVSNQPQHF	TGCAGTGCCTCTCGGGTCAGCAATCAGCCCCAGCATTTT
TRBV28	TRBJ1-2	TRBD1	few	CASSLIRTGGFAGYTF	TGTGCCAGCAGTTTGATTCGGACAGGGGGCTTTGCTGGCTACACCTTC
TRBV12-3/TRBV12-4	TRBJ2-1	.	.	CASSTTGIYYNEQFF	TGTGCCAGCAGCACTACAGGAATTTATTACAATGAGCAGTTCTTC
TRBV4-1	TRBJ1-5	.	.	CASSQAGTRSYNQPQHF	TGCGCCAGCAGCCAAGCGGGGACTCGCTCCTATAATCAGCCCCAGCATTTT
TRBV6-5	TRBJ2-7	.	.	CASSSPGRSTYEQYF	TGTGCCAGCAGTTCCCCGGGACGGTCAACCTACGAGCAGTACTTC
TRBV12-3/TRBV12-4	TRBJ2-7	TRBD2	.	CASSRTSGGTYEQYF	TGTGCCAGCAGTAGGACTAGCGGGGGTACCTACGAGCAGTACTTC
TRBV10-2	TRBJ2-1	TRBD2	.	CASRGLAGDSSYNEQFF	TGCGCCAGCAGGGGACTAGCGGGGGATAGCTCCTACAATGAGCAGTTCTTC
TRBV5-1	TRBJ1-1	TRBD1	.	CASSWTQGGEEKAFF	TGCGCCAGCAGCTGGACTCAGGGGGGCGAGGAGAAAGCTTTCTTT
TRBV12-3/TRBV12-4	TRBJ2-7	.	.	CASSSTGLYGEQYF	TGTGCCAGCAGTTCCACGGGACTTTACGGTGAGCAGTACTTC
TRBV4-1	TRBJ1-6	.	.	CASSQESGQYSSYNSPLHF	TGCGCCAGCAGCCAAGAATCCGGACAGTACAGCTCCTATAATTCACCCCTCCACTTT
TRBV12-3/TRBV12-4	TRBJ2-7	.	.	CASSCRGAQTHEQYF	TGTGCCAGCAGTTGCAGAGGGGCGCAGACCCACGAGCAGTACTTC
TRBV19	TRBJ2-2	.	.	CASSIDQGTGELFF	TGTGCCAGTAGTATAGATCAGGGCACCGGGGAGCTGTTTTTT
TRBV20-1	TRBJ1-6	.	.	CSARRLGQGNSPLHF	TGCAGTGCTAGGCGATTAGGGCAGGGGAATTCACCCCTCCACTTT
TRBV27	TRBJ1-5	.	few	CASSLSGGWSNQPQHF	TGTGCCAGCAGTTTATCGGGGGGCTGGAGCAATCAGCCCCAGCATTTT
TRBV4-1	TRBJ1-4	.	few	CASSQRGPRDNEKLFF	TGCGCCAGCAGCCAGAGGGGACCGAGGGATAATGAAAAACTGTTTTTT
TRBV6-5	TRBJ2-1	.	few	CASSYPSPSSYNEQFF	TGTGCCAGCAGTTACCCGTCGCCCAGCTCCTACAATGAGCAGTTCTTC